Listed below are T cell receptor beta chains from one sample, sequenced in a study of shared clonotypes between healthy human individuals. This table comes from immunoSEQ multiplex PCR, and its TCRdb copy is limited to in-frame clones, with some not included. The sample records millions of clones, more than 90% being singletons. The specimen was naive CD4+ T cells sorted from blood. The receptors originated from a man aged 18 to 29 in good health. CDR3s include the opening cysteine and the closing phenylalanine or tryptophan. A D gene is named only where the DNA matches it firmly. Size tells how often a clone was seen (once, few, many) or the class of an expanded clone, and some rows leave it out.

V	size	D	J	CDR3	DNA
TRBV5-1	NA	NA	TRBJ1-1	CASSLAMQNTEAFF	TGCGCCAGCAGCTTGGCCATGCAGAACACTGAAGCTTTCTTT
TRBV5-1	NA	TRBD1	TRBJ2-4	CASSLTRRINRGRNIQYF	TGCGCCAGCAGCCTAACCCGCCGGATTAACAGGGGGAGAAACATTCAGTACTTC
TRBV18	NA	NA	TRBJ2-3	CASSQVGGSTDTQYF	TGTGCCAGCTCACAGGTCGGCGGGAGCACAGATACGCAGTATTTT
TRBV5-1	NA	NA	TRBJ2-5	CASSQGISGKETQYF	TGCGCCAGCAGCCAAGGGATTAGCGGAAAAGAGACCCAGTACTTC
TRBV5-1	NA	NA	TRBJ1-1	CASALPGTEAFF	TGCGCCAGCGCCCTGCCCGGCACTGAAGCTTTCTTT
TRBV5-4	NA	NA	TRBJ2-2	CASSLVGGWTNTGELFF	TGTGCCAGCAGCTTGGTCGGCGGGTGGACGAACACCGGGGAGCTGTTTTTT
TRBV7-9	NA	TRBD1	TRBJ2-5	CARAPPRPKRGHRETQYF	TGTGCCCGAGCCCCTCCCCGACCGAAAAGGGGGCACCGAGAGACCCAGTACTTC
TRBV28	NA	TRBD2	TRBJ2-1	CAILGRVNEQFF	TGTGCCATCCTCGGGAGGGTGAATGAGCAGTTCTTC
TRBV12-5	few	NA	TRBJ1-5	CASGSQPPSSNQPQHF	TGTGCTAGTGGTTCACAGCCTCCGTCTAGCAATCAGCCCCAGCATTTT
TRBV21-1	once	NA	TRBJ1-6	CASSKGDKLGPLHF	TGTGCCAGCAGCAAGGGGGACAAACTTGGGCCCCTCCACTTT
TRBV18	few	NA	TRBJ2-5	CASSPGETQYF	TGTGCCAGCTCACCGGGGGAGACCCAGTACTTC
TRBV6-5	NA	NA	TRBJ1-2	CASRRYRARETYTF	TGTGCCAGCAGGCGATACCGGGCCAGAGAGACCTACACCTTC
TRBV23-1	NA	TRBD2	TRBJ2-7	CASSAGAGGYEQYF	TGCGCCAGCAGCGCCGGGGCCGGGGGGTACGAGCAGTACTTC
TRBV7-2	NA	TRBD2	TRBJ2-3	CASSLSGGGDTQYF	TGTGCCAGCAGCCTTAGCGGGGGGGGAGATACGCAGTATTTT
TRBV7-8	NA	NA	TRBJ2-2	CASSSWTGGQLAGGPTGELFF	TGTGCCAGCAGCTCATGGACAGGGGGCCAACTAGCGGGAGGTCCCACCGGGGAGCTGTTTTTT
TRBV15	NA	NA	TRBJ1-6	CATSPGPGSPLHF	TGTGCCACCAGCCCAGGGCCCGGGTCACCCCTCCACTTT
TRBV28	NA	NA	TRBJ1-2	CASNQGSYGYTF	TGTGCCAGCAACCAGGGGAGCTATGGCTACACCTTC
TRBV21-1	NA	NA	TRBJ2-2	CASSISTGHGELFF	TGTGCCAGCAGCATCTCGACAGGCCACGGGGAGCTGTTTTTT
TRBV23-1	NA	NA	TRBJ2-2	CASSQSQICRGNTGELFF	TGCGCCAGCAGTCAATCCCAAATCTGCAGGGGGAACACCGGGGAGCTGTTTTTT
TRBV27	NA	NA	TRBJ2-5	CASSPPKGEQYF	TGTGCCAGCAGTCCCCCGAAGGGGGAGCAGTACTTC
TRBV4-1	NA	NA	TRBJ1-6	CASSQGGGATPLHF	TGCGCCAGCAGCCAAGGGGGAGGGGCGACACCCCTCCACTTT
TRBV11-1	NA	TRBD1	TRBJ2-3	CASSTQGSADTQYF	TGTGCCAGCAGCACACAGGGGTCGGCAGATACGCAGTATTTT
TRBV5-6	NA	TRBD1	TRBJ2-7	CASSLVSLAGGEQYF	TGTGCCAGCAGCCTGGTTTCCCTTGCAGGGGGCGAGCAGTACTTC
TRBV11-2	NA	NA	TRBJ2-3	CASGEGLSTDTQYF	TGTGCCAGCGGCGAGGGGCTTAGCACAGATACGCAGTATTTT
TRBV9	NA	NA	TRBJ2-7	CASSVAASVTYEQYF	TGTGCCAGCAGCGTAGCGGCTAGCGTCACCTACGAGCAGTACTTC
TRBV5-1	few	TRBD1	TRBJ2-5	CASSLAGQGETQYF	TGCGCCAGCAGCTTGGCGGGACAGGGAGAGACCCAGTACTTC
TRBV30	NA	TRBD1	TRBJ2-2	CAWARQGATGELFF	TGTGCCTGGGCCCGACAGGGAGCCACCGGGGAGCTGTTTTTT
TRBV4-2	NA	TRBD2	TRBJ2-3	CASSQDIAGGTDTQYF	TGTGCCAGCAGCCAAGACATCGCGGGAGGTACAGATACGCAGTATTTT
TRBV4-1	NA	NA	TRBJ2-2	CASSQPGQYTGELFF	TGCGCCAGCAGCCAGCCCGGACAGTACACCGGGGAGCTGTTTTTT
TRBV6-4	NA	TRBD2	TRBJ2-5	CASSDQRGGTQYF	TGTGCCAGCAGTGACCAGCGGGGTGGGACCCAGTACTTC
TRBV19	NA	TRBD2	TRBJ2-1	CASSALAGGLNEQFF	TGTGCCAGTAGTGCACTAGCGGGAGGTCTTAATGAGCAGTTCTTC
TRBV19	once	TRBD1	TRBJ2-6	CASSRFTGAGANVLTF	TGTGCCAGTAGTAGGTTCACAGGGGCTGGGGCCAACGTCCTGACTTTC
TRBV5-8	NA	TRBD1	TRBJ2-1	CAGGQGRLNSVNEQFF	TGTGCCGGCGGACAGGGGAGGTTGAATAGTGTGAATGAGCAGTTCTTC
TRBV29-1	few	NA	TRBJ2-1	CSVPQGNEQFF	TGCAGCGTACCCCAGGGGAATGAGCAGTTCTTC
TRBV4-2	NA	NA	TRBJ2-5	CASSQPGEQETQYF	TGTGCCAGCAGCCAACCAGGGGAGCAAGAGACCCAGTACTTC
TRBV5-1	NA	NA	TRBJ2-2	CASSLVSSYTGELFF	TGCGCCAGCAGCTTGGTGTCGAGCTACACCGGGGAGCTGTTTTTT